Sequencing of this T cell receptor (beta chain) was carried out in a study of blood T cell repertoires in COVID-19. In the original processing: Reference gene primers were amplified, and this amplification served to estimate nucleated cell counts. The method was immunoSEQ multiplex PCR; TCRdb's version includes in-frame clones alone and lacks a portion of them. That table furnishes V, J and clone size, whereas the DNA furnished D and trimming. Found here are roughly 100,000 clones, under 90% of them singletons; the top ten hold more than 30%. The germline gives CDR1 MDHEN, CDR2 SYDVKM. The germline V and J ends were trimmed by 1 base and 5 bases, with 5 bases remaining between them. This CDR3 comprises 12 residues.

The rearrangement uses TRBV28 and TRBJ1-1; TRBD1 is a possible D gene (5 bases). This receptor was identified in an elderly man with acute or convalescent COVID-19. Sample: peripheral blood. As DNA, the CDR3 is TGTGCCAGCAGTTTATCAGGGACTGAAGCTTTCTTT. Its protein is CASSLSGTEAFF.